The rows below give T cell receptor beta chains drawn from one sample of a study of control samples from healthy donors and cancer patients. The method was immunoSEQ multiplex PCR; TCRdb's version includes in-frame clones alone and lacks a portion of them. Of more than 15,000 clones listed, roughly 91% are singletons. Input material: PBMCs. All receptors derive from a woman aged 60 to 75 with head and neck cancer. Both conserved end residues are part of each CDR3. A D gene is named only where the DNA matches it firmly. Expanded clones are given a class, and other clones once, few, many or no size at all.

clone_size j_call v_call d_call cdr3_nt cdr3_aa
. TRBJ1-1 TRBV19 . TGTGCCAGTGCAGGGAATCATTGGAACACTGAAGCTTTCTTT CASAGNHWNTEAFF
. TRBJ2-5 TRBV9 . TGTGCCAGCAGCCCATCCGCTCGAAGGTCGGGAGAGACCCAGTACTTC CASSPSARRSGETQYF
. TRBJ1-1 TRBV27 . TGTGCCAGCAGGGTGGGGGTAATCACTGAAGCTTTCTTT CASRVGVITEAFF
few TRBJ1-6 TRBV28 TRBD1 TGTGCCAGCAGTCCCAGGGACAGGGGTGATTCACCCCTCCACTTT CASSPRDRGDSPLHF
. TRBJ2-7 TRBV5-1 TRBD1 TGCGCCAGCAGCTCGAGTCGGGACAGGAGCTACGAGCAGTACTTC CASSSSRDRSYEQYF
. TRBJ2-5 TRBV27 TRBD2 TGTGCCAGCAGTTCCGAGCGGGAGGGCCGAGAGACCCAGTACTTC CASSSEREGRETQYF
. TRBJ2-7 TRBV5-6 TRBD1 TGTGCCAGCAGCCCCCTTGGACAGGCTTCCTACGAGCAGTACTTC CASSPLGQASYEQYF
few TRBJ1-2 TRBV15 . TGTGCCACCAGCAGAGATGGGGATCCCAGTTATGGCTACACCTTC CATSRDGDPSYGYTF
. TRBJ2-2 TRBV11-2 . TGTGCCAGCAGCTTACGGGACTCGCGGGTTACCGGGGAGCTGTTTTTT CASSLRDSRVTGELFF
once TRBJ2-1 TRBV4-1 TRBD2 TGCGCCAGCAGCCTCGAGGAAAGCGGGATATCACGGTTCTTC CASSLEESGISRFF
few TRBJ1-1 TRBV5-6 . TGTGCCAGCAGCCGTGAGGGCAGCATGAACACTGAAGCTTTCTTT CASSREGSMNTEAFF
. TRBJ2-5 TRBV18 . TGTGCCAGCTCACCACAAACCGGGACACAAGAGACCCAGTACTTC CASSPQTGTQETQYF
few TRBJ1-4 TRBV2 TRBD1 TGTGCCAGCAGCGCAGGGGGCCTGAATGAAAAACTGTTTTTT CASSAGGLNEKLFF
. TRBJ1-1 TRBV18 . TGTGCCAGCTCACCAGACAGAAGGCCGGGCGGAGCTTTCTTT CASSPDRRPGGAFF
. TRBJ1-4 TRBV5-1 TRBD1 TGCGCCAGCAGCTTGGACGACAGGGGTGGAAAACTGTTTTTT CASSLDDRGGKLFF
. TRBJ1-5 TRBV2 TRBD1 TGTGCCAGCAGTAAGACAGGGGGCGGGCAGCCCCAGCATTTT CASSKTGGGQPQHF
. TRBJ1-2 TRBV7-9 . TGTGCCAGCAGCACCTCTTGGGGGTTGGGGTATGGCTACACCTTC CASSTSWGLGYGYTF
medium-sized TRBJ2-1 TRBV7-9 TRBD2 TGTGCCAGCAGCACCCCAATCGCGGGCGGGAGTTACAATGAGCAGTTCTTC CASSTPIAGGSYNEQFF
. TRBJ1-1 TRBV4-2 . TGTGCCAGCAGCCAAGATTTTGGGGACGGTAGGGAAGCTTTCTTT CASSQDFGDGREAFF
. TRBJ2-3 TRBV10-3 TRBD2 TGTGCCATCAGCGGGGGACTAGCGGGAGGGCAGGGAGATACGCAGTATTTT CAISGGLAGGQGDTQYF
. TRBJ2-3 TRBV9 . TGTGCCAGCAGCGGGAGGGGGCGCACAGATACGCAGTATTTT CASSGRGRTDTQYF
. TRBJ1-2 TRBV12-3/TRBV12-4 . TGTGCCAGCGGGGGTTCTAACTATGGCTACACCTTC CASGGSNYGYTF
. TRBJ1-1 TRBV5-6 TRBD1 TGTGCCAGCAGCCAGGGAAGGACAGGGGGCTGGTTAGCTTTCTTT CASSQGRTGGWLAFF
. TRBJ2-7 TRBV27 TRBD2 TGTGCCAGCAGGACTAGCGGGATGGGCTACGAGCAGTACTTC CASRTSGMGYEQYF
. TRBJ2-7 TRBV5-1 . TGCGCCAGCAGCGCGGGGGACAGCGGGGCCTACGAGCAGTACTTC CASSAGDSGAYEQYF
. TRBJ1-5 TRBV27 TRBD1 TGTGCTACGAGACAGGGCCCCTTCGAGAGCAATCAGCCCCAGCATTTT CATRQGPFESNQPQHF
. TRBJ1-1 TRBV5-4 . TGTGCCAGCAGCCCTCAGAGGGGGACTGAAGCTTTCTTT CASSPQRGTEAFF
. TRBJ1-1 TRBV28 . TGTGCCAGCAGTCTACTGAACACTGAAGCTTTCTTT CASSLLNTEAFF
. TRBJ1-2 TRBV7-9 . TGTGCCAGCAGTCCCCTGGGGGGCCGGGGCTACACCTTC CASSPLGGRGYTF
. TRBJ1-1 TRBV12-3/TRBV12-4 . TGTGCCAGCGCAAGGGAACGGAGCACTGAAGCTTTCTTT CASARERSTEAFF
once TRBJ1-4 TRBV5-5 . TGTGCCAGCAGCTCGGGACAACCTTCAACTAATGAAAAACTGTTTTTT CASSSGQPSTNEKLFF
. TRBJ2-7 TRBV7-8 TRBD1 TGTGCCAGCAGCTTAGGGGTAACAGGGGGCGTATACGAGCAGTACTTC CASSLGVTGGVYEQYF
. TRBJ2-7 TRBV27 . TGTGCCAGCAGTTTACAGGCGGGGACCGTCTACGAGCAGTACTTC CASSLQAGTVYEQYF
. TRBJ1-4 TRBV7-8 . TGTGCCAGCAGCTTAGGTGCTGAAAAACTGTTTTTT CASSLGAEKLFF
. TRBJ2-1 TRBV5-1 TRBD2 TGCGCCAGCAGCTTGGCCCTGATGCGGGCGGGAGTCGACTACAATGAGCAGTTCTTC CASSLALMRAGVDYNEQFF
. TRBJ2-1 TRBV11-2 . TGTGCCAGCAGCTTAGCCCTGAGGGGCCGGGATAGAGCCTACAATGAGCAGTTCTTC CASSLALRGRDRAYNEQFF
. TRBJ1-1 TRBV6-5 TRBD1 TGTGCCGCTGAGGGGGCAGGGACATCTTTCTTT CAAEGAGTSFF